This is a list of T cell receptor beta chains from one sample in a study of PD-L1 blockade in urothelial cancer. Sequencing was performed with immunoSEQ multiplex PCR; in TCRdb, only in-frame clones are kept and a portion is missing. Of under 25,000 clones detected, over 80% appear once; the ten largest clones hold roughly 1.7%. Sequencing was performed on PBMCs, taken around atezolizumab (anti-PD-L1) treatment. The receptors stem from a man aged 50 to 60 with urothelial cancer. Both conserved end residues are part of each CDR3. A D gene is named only where the DNA matches it firmly. Only part of the rows carry a size: once, few, many, or a class if the clone is expanded.

TGTGCCAGCAGCTTACGAGCGAGCGGGAGGATCGATGAGCAGTTCTTC CASSLRASGRIDEQFF TRBV7-9 TRBD2 - TRBJ2-1
TGTGCCAGCAGTTTCAGGCGCGGGGTCTACGAGCAGTACTTC CASSFRRGVYEQYF TRBV6-5 - - TRBJ2-7
TGTGCCAGCAGCTTGGCCGGGAATCCCGGGGAGCTGTTTTTT CASSLAGNPGELFF TRBV5-4 - - TRBJ2-2
TGCAGCTTCCTAGGACAGAAAGAGACCCAGTACTTC CSFLGQKETQYF TRBV29-1 - - TRBJ2-5
TGTGCCAGCAGCGAGGCTGAAGGGGGATTCAATCAGCCCCAGCATTTT CASSEAEGGFNQPQHF TRBV9 - - TRBJ1-5
TGTGCCAGCAGCCTGACGGGTGGCGCAGATACGCAGTATTTT CASSLTGGADTQYF TRBV7-9 - - TRBJ2-3
TGTGCCAGCAGTCCCGACAGGCTAGCAACTAATGAAAAACTGTTTTTT CASSPDRLATNEKLFF TRBV27 - - TRBJ1-4
TGTGCCAGCAGCGGGGGACTATTGGGTCATGAGCAGTTCTTC CASSGGLLGHEQFF TRBV11-2 TRBD2 once TRBJ2-1
TGTGCCAGTACCGCCGGTGGAGGTTGGAACACTGAAGCTTTCTTT CASTAGGGWNTEAFF TRBV19 - - TRBJ1-1
TGTGCCACCGTAGGAGAGGGTAGTTCGGGGTTGCAAGAGACCCAGTACTTC CATVGEGSSGLQETQYF TRBV7-9 - few TRBJ2-5
TGTGCCAGCAGCGCGGGACAGGCGACCTCCTACGAGCAGTACTTC CASSAGQATSYEQYF TRBV5-4 TRBD1 - TRBJ2-7
TGTGCCAGCAGGTCAGACAGGGGGAACACTGAAGCTTTCTTT CASRSDRGNTEAFF TRBV28 TRBD1 - TRBJ1-1
TGTGCCAGCAGTGACCAGACAGGGGGCGGATCAGATACGCAGTATTTT CASSDQTGGGSDTQYF TRBV6-1 TRBD1 - TRBJ2-3
TGCGCCAGCAGCCAAGACCCGGGGGGAACCCTATACGAGCAGTACTTC CASSQDPGGTLYEQYF TRBV4-1 TRBD2 - TRBJ2-7
TGTGCCAGCAGCGTAGACGGACAGGTCACAGATACGCAGTATTTT CASSVDGQVTDTQYF TRBV9 TRBD1 - TRBJ2-3
TGTGCCAGCAGCGCCGGGACTAGCGGGGGGGCGAGGTATTTT CASSAGTSGGARYF TRBV5-4 TRBD2 - TRBJ2-3
TGCGCCAGCGGGCTGTCGGGGACTGAAGCTTTCTTT CASGLSGTEAFF TRBV5-1 - - TRBJ1-1
TGTGCCTGGATTCGGGGTAACGCCGGGGAGCTGTTTTTT CAWIRGNAGELFF TRBV30 - - TRBJ2-2
TGTGCCAGCAGCTTAAGCGACTTTCGAGGCGTCGGGGAGCTGTTTTTT CASSLSDFRGVGELFF TRBV7-9 - - TRBJ2-2
TGTGCCAGCAGTGACTCCGGGACAAACACAGATACGCAGTATTTT CASSDSGTNTDTQYF TRBV6-4 - - TRBJ2-3
TGTGCCAGCAGTTTAGAGGTAGCGTCGGGAGAGACCCAGTACTTC CASSLEVASGETQYF TRBV6-5 - - TRBJ2-5
TGTGCTAGTGGTCTCCGTAGCGGGAGAGGAAACACCGGGGAGCTGTTTTTT CASGLRSGRGNTGELFF TRBV12-5 TRBD2 - TRBJ2-2
TGTGCCAGTAGTATTTGGGGGGGAGGGCAAGAGACCCAGTACTTC CASSIWGGGQETQYF TRBV19 TRBD2 once TRBJ2-5
TGTGCCAGCAGCTTCGGAGGGAGCAATCAGCCCCAGCATTTT CASSFGGSNQPQHF TRBV5-4 - - TRBJ1-5
TGTGCCTGGAGTGTACGGCGGGAGGCTTTTCTAATCTTC CAWSVRREAFLIF TRBV30 TRBD2 - TRBJ2-1
TGTGCCAGCACCTCGTCAGGGGCGACAAACACTGAAGCTTTCTTT CASTSSGATNTEAFF TRBV7-9 - - TRBJ1-1
TGTGCTAGCAGCTTGTTTGCTAGCGGGGCGAACACCGGGGAGCTGTTTTTT CASSLFASGANTGELFF TRBV7-7 TRBD2 once TRBJ2-2
TGTGCCAGCAGCTTCATGCAACCCGGGACAGGGCCCGACAATGAGCAGTTCTTC CASSFMQPGTGPDNEQFF TRBV5-5 TRBD1 - TRBJ2-1
TGTGCCAGCAGCTCCCCCGGGACAGGGATTACCGGGGAGCTGTTTTTT CASSSPGTGITGELFF TRBV7-9 TRBD1 - TRBJ2-2
TGCGCCAGTCGGACAGGGGATGACTATGGCTACACCTTC CASRTGDDYGYTF TRBV5-1 TRBD1 - TRBJ1-2
TGTGCCAGCTCACCACCGCGGGGGCAGCATGGCTACACCTTC CASSPPRGQHGYTF TRBV18 - - TRBJ1-2
TGTGCCAGTGGGGCTAAGGGGGGGAATTACAATGAGCAGTTCTTC CASGAKGGNYNEQFF TRBV19 - - TRBJ2-1
TGCGCCAGCAGCCCCGGGGGGCAGAATTTGTTCTTC CASSPGGQNLFF TRBV5-1 - - TRBJ1-2
TGCGCCAGCAGCTTGAAGTCTAATACGCAGTATTTT CASSLKSNTQYF TRBV5-1 - - TRBJ2-3
TGTGCCAGCAGTTTAAATCGGGGCTACACCTTC CASSLNRGYTF TRBV28 - once TRBJ1-2
TGTGCCAGCAGCGTTCGACTAGCGGGGGTGGAGACCCAGTACTTC CASSVRLAGVETQYF TRBV9 TRBD2 - TRBJ2-5
TGCAGCGCTCGACAGGGGGTTCAGACCGGGGAGCTGTTTTTT CSARQGVQTGELFF TRBV29-1 TRBD1 - TRBJ2-2
TGTGCCAGCAGCCACCCGGGACAGGGGAACACTGAAGCTTTCTTT CASSHPGQGNTEAFF TRBV7-8 TRBD1 - TRBJ1-1
TGCAGCGCCCAACGGGCGATCCGCGGGGATGGCTACACCTTC CSAQRAIRGDGYTF TRBV29-1 - - TRBJ1-2
TGTGCCAGCAGTTCCCCCGTTTCTAGGGAGCTGTTTTTT CASSSPVSRELFF TRBV6-6 - - TRBJ2-2
TGTGCCAGCAGTTACTCGGGCCGAGATACGCAGTATTTT CASSYSGRDTQYF TRBV6-5 - - TRBJ2-3
TGTGCCAGCAGTTACCTCCGGGCTAGCGGGAGGTCTAACGGGGAGCTGTTTTTT CASSYLRASGRSNGELFF TRBV11-2 TRBD2 once TRBJ2-2
TGTGCCAGTAGTAAAACCCGGACTAGCGAGTACAATGAGCAGTTCTTC CASSKTRTSEYNEQFF TRBV19 TRBD2 once TRBJ2-1
TGCGCCAGCAGCTTGGGGGCCAGTGGCGGGGGCGAAAAACTGTTTTTT CASSLGASGGGEKLFF TRBV5-1 - - TRBJ1-4
TGTGCCAGCAGCCCGGGACTGTGGGGGTACACTGAAGCTTTCTTT CASSPGLWGYTEAFF TRBV4-2 - few TRBJ1-1
TGTGCCAGCAGTGATGGGTGGGGAGGGACCACTAATGAAAAACTGTTTTTT CASSDGWGGTTNEKLFF TRBV25-1 - - TRBJ1-4
TGTGCCAGCAGCTTAAAACCGGGGTGGAATCAGCCCCAGCATTTT CASSLKPGWNQPQHF TRBV11-2 - - TRBJ1-5
TGTGCCAGCAGCTTAGGGCCAGCGGGAGGCGCCTACGAGCAGTACTTC CASSLGPAGGAYEQYF TRBV11-1 TRBD2 - TRBJ2-7
TGTGCCACCAGCAGACCCGGGGGTTACCATGGAGCTTTCTTT CATSRPGGYHGAFF TRBV15 - - TRBJ1-1
TGTGCCAGCAGTCTAGCGGGGGTTGGTACCGGGGAGCTGTTTTTT CASSLAGVGTGELFF TRBV11-3 TRBD2 - TRBJ2-2
TGTGCCAGCACCCCGCGGGGGAAGGGAAATCAGCCCCAGCATTTT CASTPRGKGNQPQHF TRBV6-1 - - TRBJ1-5
TGTGCCAGCACCTTCGGGAGACAGCTAAACACCGGGGAGCTGTTTTTT CASTFGRQLNTGELFF TRBV27 - - TRBJ2-2
TGTGCCAGCACAGAACGGGTGGATGGCTACACCTTC CASTERVDGYTF TRBV6-6 - - TRBJ1-2